The 19 T cell receptor beta chains below were found in one sample sequenced in a study of human T cells and chemical hapten exposure. This sample's time point: pre-sensitization, week 0. As for treatment: therapeutic diphenylcyclopropenone sensitization with weekly scalp DPC. TCRdb passed the RACE reads through MiXCR, listing each CDR3 protein once. The sample lists tens of thousands of distinct CDR3 sequences, approximately 9.9% occurring once. This specimen was whole blood, taken in connection with sensitization to the hapten diphenylcyclopropenone (DPC). The receptors here all came from a woman in her 50s with alopecia areata. Some clones in this sample may be carry-over from other donors' samples.

In this sample, this clonotype turned up many times. This chain links TRBV7-3 with TRBJ2-5; 11 bases match TRBD2. The CDR3 spans 15 residues. The germline gives CDR1 SGHTA, CDR2 FQGTGA. V shed 5 bases, J shed 5 bases, and the junction held 7 bases outside the gene matches. CDR3 nucleotide sequence: TGTGCCAGCAGCCCAATAGCGGGGGGGTCCGAGACCCAGTACTTC. This encodes CASSPIAGGSETQYF. The variable domain in full, completed from reference TRBV7-3 and TRBJ2-5, reads GAGVSQTPSNKVTEKGKYVELRCDPISGHTALYWYRQSLGQGPEFLIYFQGTGAADDSGLPNDRFFAVRPEGSVSTLKIQRTERGDSAVYLCASSPIAGGSETQYFGPGTRLLVL.

This clonotype was observed a handful of times. The genes are TRBV18 and TRBJ1-5, with a weak D call TRBD1 (6 bases). Trimming cost V 4 bases and J 0 bases, with 19 bases left between them. CDR1 and CDR2 (germline): KGHSH, LQKENI. The CDR3 is made up of 18 amino acids. CDR3 residues: CASSQYGGQAYSNQPQHF. The DNA for the CDR3 is TGTGCCAGCTCACAGTACGGGGGGCAAGCTTATAGCAATCAGCCCCAGCATTTT. Full variable domain (missing parts from reference TRBV18 and TRBJ1-5): NAGVMQNPRHLVRRRGQEARLRCSPMKGHSHVYWYRQLPEEGLKFMVYLQKENIIDESGMPKERFSAEFPKEGPSILRIQQVVRGDSAAYFCASSQYGGQAYSNQPQHFGDGTRLSIL.

The CDR3 region is CSAGSGSGDEQYF. The CDR3 DNA sequence: TGCAGTGCCGGAAGCGGGAGCGGCGACGAGCAGTACTTC. This chain joins TRBV20-1 and TRBJ2-7, with 8 bases that match TRBD2. This CDR3 contains 13 residues. The germline CDR1 and CDR2 sequences are DFQATT and SNEGSKA (reference sequence). J was trimmed by 5 bases and V by 6 bases; bases with no gene match: 9.

This clonotype was observed many times. J is TRBJ2-7 and V is TRBV6-5; 7 bases are shared with TRBD2. The CDR3 consists of 12 residues. V lost 6 bases, J lost 7 bases, and 6 bases stayed unmatched. From germline, CDR1 is MNHEY and CDR2 SVGAGI. CDR3 region: CASSTGGGEQYF. CDR3 DNA: TGTGCCAGCAGCACGGGGGGTGGGGAGCAGTACTTC.

The table lists this clonotype with a few counts. The chain couples TRBV18 to TRBJ1-1; D is unresolved. CDR1 and CDR2 from the germline V gene are KGHSH and LQKENI. The CDR3 length is 14 residues. With 6 bases removed from V and 4 bases from J, the gap between germline ends came to 15 bases. For the CDR3, the DNA is TGTGCCAGCTCTCTCAACCGAGAGGGCACTGAAGCTTTCTTT. It encodes CASSLNREGTEAFF.

The V gene is TRBV12-3 or TRBV12-4, the J gene TRBJ1-1; D is unresolved. The V and J ends lost 3 bases and 4 bases respectively, with 12 bases between them. The CDR3 contains 14 residues. This chain's CDR3 is CASSFLRVGTEAFF. For the CDR3, the DNA is TGTGCCAGCAGTTTTTTGCGGGTAGGCACTGAAGCTTTCTTT.

J is TRBJ2-7 and V is TRBV20-1, with a tentative D call TRBD1 (6 bases). Trimming pared 4 bases from V and 3 bases from J, leaving 10 bases between. Germline-derived CDR1 and CDR2 are DFQATT and SNEGSKA (reference sequence). The CDR3 covers 12 residues. CDR3 in DNA: TGCAGTGCTAACAGGGTGGGCTACGAGCAGTACTTC. The encoded protein is CSANRVGYEQYF.

In its sample, this clonotype was seen a few times. CDR3 protein: CASSQAGGKGKTEAFF. CDR3 DNA sequence: TGCGCCAGCAGCCAAGCAGGGGGCAAGGGGAAGACTGAAGCTTTCTTT. This chain connects TRBV4-3 to TRBJ1-1, with 8 bases aligning to TRBD1. The V gene end was trimmed by 1 base and the J gene end by 5 bases; junction bases not matched to a gene: 9. The CDR3 spans 16 residues. Per the germline V gene, CDR1 is LGHNA and CDR2 is YSLEER.

This clonotype was counted between two and nine times. The gene calls are TRBV27 and TRBJ2-7; perhaps TRBD2 as D (5 bases). Germline CDR1 reads MNHEY; CDR2 reads SMNVEV (reference sequence). Trimming removed 3 bases from V and 1 base from J, with 13 bases in between. This CDR3 is 15 amino acids long. The CDR3 nucleotides read TGTGCCAGCAGTTTGGATCTAGGCGGGTCCTACGAGCAGTACTTC. This codes for CASSLDLGGSYEQYF.

This clonotype has just a few counts. A read error may explain this, as a much larger clone is one base away. The rearrangement uses TRBV14 and TRBJ2-1; 10 bases are a match to TRBD2. The CDR3 has 15 residues. The germline gives CDR1 SGHDN, CDR2 FVKESK. V was pared by 1 base and J by 9 bases, with 6 bases of the junction left unmatched. In nucleotides, the CDR3 is TGTGCCAGCAGCCAAGTGGCTAGCGGGAGATCTGAGCAGTTCTTC. Amino acid sequence: CASSQVASGRSEQFF.

This clonotype was seen ten or more times. The genes are TRBV6-1 and TRBJ2-7; D is perhaps TRBD2 (5 bases). The CDR3 spans 14 residues. Trimming shortened V by 1 base and J by 4 bases, and 11 bases separated the two germline ends. Germline assignment: CDR1 MNHNS and CDR2 SASEGT. CDR3 in DNA: TGTGCCAGCAGTGAAGGAGGTAGCGTATACGAGCAGTACTTC. It is translated as CASSEGGSVYEQYF.

This chain links TRBV28 with TRBJ2-2; no definite D call. Germline CDR1 MDHEN, CDR2 SYDVKM. The V and J ends lost 3 bases and 5 bases respectively, with 10 bases between them. The CDR3 totals 14 residues. CDR3 protein: CASSFTLVTGELFF. The CDR3 DNA reads TGTGCCAGCAGTTTTACACTGGTGACCGGGGAGCTGTTTTTT.

This clonotype was seen more than once but under ten times. The rearrangement uses TRBV18 and TRBJ2-7; D unclear. The CDR3 sequence is 13 residues long. CDR1 and CDR2 (germline): KGHSH, LQKENI. V was clipped by 2 bases and J by 2 bases, with 7 bases between them. CDR3 protein: CASSPGVTYEQYF. The DNA for the CDR3 is TGTGCCAGCTCACCAGGCGTAACCTACGAGCAGTACTTC.

This clonotype came up a few times. The DNA for the CDR3 is TGTGCCAGCAGCCTCAGGGGGCAAGATCAGCCCCAGCATTTT. This gives the protein CASSLRGQDQPQHF. V and J are TRBV6-2 or TRBV6-3 and TRBJ1-5, with 8 bases lining up with TRBD1. Trimming removed 6 bases from V and 5 bases from J; junction bases left unmatched: 6. Germline CDR1 reads MNHEY; CDR2 reads SVGEGT. The CDR3 has 14 amino acids.

This clonotype was found a few times. The chain has TRBV7-9 and TRBJ1-4, with 10 bases that match TRBD1. The CDR3 has 17 amino acids. J gave up 0 bases and V 1 base, and 2 bases lay outside the gene matches. The germline V gene has CDR1 SEHNR and CDR2 FQNEAQ (reference sequence). The CDR3 reads CASSLGTGGATNEKLFF. Here the CDR3 DNA reads TGTGCCAGCAGCTTAGGGACAGGGGGAGCAACTAATGAAAAACTGTTTTTT.

The table lists this clonotype with many counts. The V gene is TRBV29-1, the J gene TRBJ2-1, with 7 nucleotides matching TRBD2. Per the germline V gene, CDR1 is SQVTM and CDR2 is ANQGSEA. The CDR3 has 14 amino acids. Unmatched junction bases numbered 6, after V lost 6 bases and J lost 1 base. As DNA, the CDR3 is TGCAGCGTGTGGGACGGGGGGTCCTACAATGAGCAGTTCTTC. It codes for CSVWDGGSYNEQFF.

This clonotype showed up many times. This chain joins TRBV14 and TRBJ2-7; a possible D gene is TRBD1 (6 bases). Trimming stripped 4 bases from V and 4 bases from J, with 14 bases between. From germline, CDR1 is SGHDN and CDR2 FVKESK. CDR3 length equals 14 residues. DNA for the CDR3: TGTGCCAGCAGCCCTCGAGGACAGCGGTACGAGCAGTACTTC. Translated, it gives CASSPRGQRYEQYF.

The V call is TRBV24-1, the J call TRBJ2-6, with D uncertain. Per germline, CDR1 KGHDR and CDR2 SFDVKD. This CDR3 region has 14 residues. V shed 8 bases and J shed 2 bases, with 9 bases lying between them. CDR3 residues: CATMNTAGANVLTF. The CDR3 DNA reads TGTGCCACCATGAACACCGCTGGGGCCAACGTCCTGACTTTC.

This clonotype was counted ten times or more. The chain has TRBV9 and TRBJ2-5, with 16 bases identical to TRBD2. Germline trimming cut 3 bases from V and 5 bases from J; bases unmatched to any gene: 7. Looked up from germline, CDR1 is SGDLS and CDR2 is YYNGEE. The CDR3 runs 17 residues. The CDR3 sequence: CASSAGTSGRAWETQYF. In DNA form, the CDR3 reads TGTGCCAGCAGCGCCGGGACTAGCGGGAGGGCCTGGGAGACCCAGTACTTC.